Shown below are 7 T cell receptor beta chains from a single sample sequenced in a study of blood T cell repertoires in COVID-19 (TCRdb year 2020). The library was produced with the immunoSEQ multiplex PCR assay. Entries here come from immuneACCESS through TCRdb and include only in-frame sequences with V and J called. Some clones fail to appear in such tables; in the studies checked, an unresolved V gene covers under half of the shortfall, and the cause of the remainder is unknown. The sample contains approximately 250,000 clones, roughly 80% of them found a single time. Around 4.5% of the sample is in the top ten clones. The sample was peripheral blood. All receptors derive from a man aged 55 to 70 who had recovered from COVID-19.

The chain joins TRBV20-1 to TRBJ1-2; unclear D gene. This CDR3 contains 11 residues. Trimming removed 3 bases from V and 4 bases from J, with 6 bases in between. From germline, CDR1 is DFQATT and CDR2 SNEGSKA (reference sequence). CDR3 coding DNA: TGCAGTGCTAGTGCGAGCTATGGCTACACCTTC. Encoded protein: CSASASYGYTF.

This clone was detected a few times. J is TRBJ2-7 and V is TRBV3-1 (or the pseudogene TRBV3-2), with 9 bases fitting TRBD2. After removal of 4 bases from V and 0 bases from J, the junction contained 7 bases not matched to a gene. The germline V gene has CDR1 LGHDT and CDR2 YNNKEL (reference sequence). This CDR3 has 16 amino acids. The CDR3 is CASSRMLSGSSYEQYF. In DNA, the CDR3 is TGTGCCAGCAGCCGGATGCTTAGCGGGAGCTCCTACGAGCAGTACTTC.

The chain couples TRBV6-5 to TRBJ2-5; D is ambiguous. Germline V lookup: CDR1 MNHEY, CDR2 SVGAGI. This CDR3 is built from 16 residues. Between the trimmed V and J ends, which lost 0 bases and 1 base, there was a span of 12 bases. The CDR3 loop reads CASSYSQIVRQETQYF. CDR3 sequence (DNA): TGTGCCAGCAGTTACTCCCAAATAGTACGCCAAGAGACCCAGTACTTC.

The rearrangement links TRBV27 to TRBJ2-5; D is perhaps TRBD1 (5 bases). CDR1 and CDR2 from the germline V gene are MNHEY and SMNVEV (reference sequence). The length of the CDR3 is 13 residues. The V gene lost 10 bases and the J gene lost 2 bases, with 14 bases spanning the gap. Here the CDR3 DNA reads TGTGCCACTCGTCAGGGCTTTCAAGAGACCCAGTACTTC. It translates to CATRQGFQETQYF.

This clone was observed a few times. This chain uses TRBV28 with TRBJ2-6; TRBD1 is a possible D gene (6 bases). CDR3 length: 16 residues. Germline loops: CDR1 MDHEN, CDR2 SYDVKM. Trimming cost V 9 bases and J 1 base, with 16 bases left between them. The CDR3 protein is CASTGNRRSGANVLTF. In DNA form, the CDR3 reads TGTGCCAGTACAGGGAACAGGAGGTCTGGGGCCAACGTCCTGACTTTC.

This chain uses TRBV18 with TRBJ2-6; TRBD1 is a possible D gene (5 bases). This CDR3 spans 18 amino acids. V lost 3 bases and J lost 0, with 15 bases in between. The germline gives CDR1 KGHSH, CDR2 LQKENI. CDR3 region: CASSPIRQGSSGANVLTF. The CDR3 nucleotides are TGTGCCAGCTCACCTATCCGGCAGGGCTCCTCTGGGGCCAACGTCCTGACTTTC.

This clone was seen a few times. The gene calls are TRBV6-5 and TRBJ2-1; D is perhaps TRBD2 (6 bases). V lost 8 bases and J 5 bases, leaving 19 bases between the germline ends. CDR3 length: 15 amino acids. Germline CDR1 MNHEY, CDR2 SVGAGI. CDR3 bases: TGTGCCAGCCGGAACATCGGGAGTAGCAACAATGAGCAGTTCTTC. It translates to CASRNIGSSNNEQFF.